This T cell receptor (beta chain) was captured by sequencing in a study of glioma-infiltrating T cells. General study points: Gliomas, especially low-grade, showed above-expected tissue-blood divergence; non-neoplastic patients showed below.

In this sample, this clonotype turned up a few times. The antigen is undetermined. The V gene's germline CDR1 is MNHNY and CDR2 SVGAGI (reference sequence). The CDR3 spans 13 residues. Deletions cut 2 bases from V and 4 bases from J, with 5 bases between. Using RNA template, CDR3s of TCR alpha and beta were amplified with iRepertoire arm-PCR. TCRdb used MiXCR to reprocess the multiplex PCR reads, holding one entry per CDR3 protein. The sample holds about 410,000 distinct CDR3 sequences, less than 50% seen once. The sequence was obtained from a human donor with low-grade glioma or glioblastoma, undergoing nonglioma brain surgery, or in good health (not recorded which). Sample: glioma tissue, nonneoplastic brain tissue, or PBMCs (not recorded which). The V and J genes are TRBV6-6 and TRBJ2-2; D call uncertain. CDR3 bases: TGTGCCAGCAGTTACGTGGTCACCGGGGAGCTGTTTTTT. Its translation is CASSYVVTGELFF.